This record concerns one TCR beta chain sequence. One entry per CDR3 protein results from TCRdb running MiXCR on the RT-PCR reads. The data show roughly 500,000 distinct CDR3 sequences, about 25% seen once. This entry is derived from a study of response to subunit inactivated influenza vaccine. Per germline, CDR1 SEHNR and CDR2 FQNEAQ (reference sequence). The CDR3 length is 13 residues. Trimming took 6 bases from V and 4 from J, leaving 11 bases between them. This chain joins TRBV7-9 and TRBJ2-3; D gene unclear. The source material was CD4+ T cells sorted from PBMCs, sampled roughly 5 days after vaccination. The clonotype comes from a man in his fifties or sixties who received an inactivated influenza vaccine. The DNA of the CDR3 is TGTGCCAGCAGTCACCTTGGGGCAGATACGCAGTATTTT. Translated, it gives CASSHLGADTQYF.